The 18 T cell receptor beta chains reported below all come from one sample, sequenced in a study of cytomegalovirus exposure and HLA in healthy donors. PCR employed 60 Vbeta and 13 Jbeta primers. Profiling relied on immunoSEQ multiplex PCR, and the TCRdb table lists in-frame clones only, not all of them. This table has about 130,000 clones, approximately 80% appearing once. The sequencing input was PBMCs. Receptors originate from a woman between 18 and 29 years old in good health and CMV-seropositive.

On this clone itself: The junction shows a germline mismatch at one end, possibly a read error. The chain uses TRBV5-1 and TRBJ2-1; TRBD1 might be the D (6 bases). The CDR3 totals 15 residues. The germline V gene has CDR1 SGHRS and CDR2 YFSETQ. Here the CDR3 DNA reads TGCGTCAGCAGCTTGGATACAGGGATTGGAAATGAGCAGTTCTTC. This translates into CVSSLDTGIGNEQFF.

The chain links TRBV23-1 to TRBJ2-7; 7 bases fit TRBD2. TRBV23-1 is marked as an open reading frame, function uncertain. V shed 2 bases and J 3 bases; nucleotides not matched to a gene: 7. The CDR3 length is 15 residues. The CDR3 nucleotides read TGCGCCAGCAGTCAACCCGGGGGGTCCAACTACGAGCAGTACTTC. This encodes CASSQPGGSNYEQYF.

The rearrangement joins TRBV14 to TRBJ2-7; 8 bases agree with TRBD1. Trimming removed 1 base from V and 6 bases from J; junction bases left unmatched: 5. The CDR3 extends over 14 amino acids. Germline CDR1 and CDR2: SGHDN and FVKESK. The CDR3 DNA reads TGTGCCAGCAGCCAAGTCCCTACAGGGGGCGAGCAGTACTTC. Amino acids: CASSQVPTGGEQYF.

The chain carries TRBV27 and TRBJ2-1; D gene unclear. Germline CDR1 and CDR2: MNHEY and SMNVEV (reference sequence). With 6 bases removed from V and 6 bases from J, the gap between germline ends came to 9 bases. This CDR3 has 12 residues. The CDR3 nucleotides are TGTGCCAGCAGCCTGTTTCGCAATGAGCAGTTCTTC. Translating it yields CASSLFRNEQFF.

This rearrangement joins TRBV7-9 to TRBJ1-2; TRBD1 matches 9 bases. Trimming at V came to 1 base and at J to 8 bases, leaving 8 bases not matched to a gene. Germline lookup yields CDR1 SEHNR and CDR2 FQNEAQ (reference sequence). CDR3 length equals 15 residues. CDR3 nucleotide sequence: TGTGCCAGCAGCTTAGGGACAGGGGATGCGATCGGCTACACCTTC. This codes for CASSLGTGDAIGYTF.

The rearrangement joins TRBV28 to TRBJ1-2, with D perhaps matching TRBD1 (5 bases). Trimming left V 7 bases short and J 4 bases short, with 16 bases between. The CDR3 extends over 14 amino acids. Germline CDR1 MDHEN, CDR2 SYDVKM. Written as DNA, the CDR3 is TGTGCCAGCAACACACAAGGGGCCACCTATGGCTACACCTTC. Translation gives CASNTQGATYGYTF.

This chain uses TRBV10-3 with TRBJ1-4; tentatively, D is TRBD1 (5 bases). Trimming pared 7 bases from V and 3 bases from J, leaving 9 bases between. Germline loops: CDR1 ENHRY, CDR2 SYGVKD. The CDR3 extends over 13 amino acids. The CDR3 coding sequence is TGTGCCATCACCGGGGGAGCTAATGAAAAACTGTTTTTT. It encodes CAITGGANEKLFF.

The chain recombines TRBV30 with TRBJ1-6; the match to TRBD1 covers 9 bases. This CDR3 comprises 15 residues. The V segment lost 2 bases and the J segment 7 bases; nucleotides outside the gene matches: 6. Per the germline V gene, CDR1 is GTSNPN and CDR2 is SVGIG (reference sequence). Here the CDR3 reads CAWSTGGTRNSPLHF. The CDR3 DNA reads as TGTGCCTGGAGTACAGGGGGCACTAGGAATTCACCCCTCCACTTT.

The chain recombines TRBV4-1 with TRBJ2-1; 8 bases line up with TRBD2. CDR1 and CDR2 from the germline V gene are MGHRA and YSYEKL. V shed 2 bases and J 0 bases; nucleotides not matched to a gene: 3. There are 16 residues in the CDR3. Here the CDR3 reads CASSQSGTSSYNEQFF. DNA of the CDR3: TGCGCCAGCAGCCAATCCGGGACTAGCTCCTACAATGAGCAGTTCTTC.

CDR3 DNA: TGTGCCAGCAGCTTTGGAGGGGGCGGTAGCTATGGCTACACCTTC. Translated, it gives CASSFGGGGSYGYTF. The chain employs TRBV7-9 and TRBJ1-2; 7 bases match TRBD1. This CDR3 has 15 residues. With 3 bases clipped from V and 4 bases from J, the junction kept 8 bases outside the gene matches. Germline V gene lookup returns CDR1 SEHNR and CDR2 FQNEAQ (reference sequence).

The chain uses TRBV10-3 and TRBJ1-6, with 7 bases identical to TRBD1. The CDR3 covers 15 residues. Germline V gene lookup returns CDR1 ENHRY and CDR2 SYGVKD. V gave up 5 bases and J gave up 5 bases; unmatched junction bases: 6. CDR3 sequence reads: CAISTATGDNSPLHF. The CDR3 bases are TGTGCCATCAGTACAGCTACAGGGGATAATTCACCCCTCCACTTT.

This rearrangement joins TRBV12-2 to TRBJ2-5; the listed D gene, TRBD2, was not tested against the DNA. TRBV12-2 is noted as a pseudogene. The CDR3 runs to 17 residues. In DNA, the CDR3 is TGTGCAAGTCGCTTAGCCACGGGGACTAGCGGGGGGGAGACCCAGTACTTC. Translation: CASRLATGTSGGETQYF.

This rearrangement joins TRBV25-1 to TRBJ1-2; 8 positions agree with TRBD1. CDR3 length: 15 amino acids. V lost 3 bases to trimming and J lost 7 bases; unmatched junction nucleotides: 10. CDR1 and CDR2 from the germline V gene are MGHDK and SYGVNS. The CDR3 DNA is TGTGCCAGCAGTGAGTCGGACAGGGTAAAGGGTGGCTACACCTTC. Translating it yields CASSESDRVKGGYTF.

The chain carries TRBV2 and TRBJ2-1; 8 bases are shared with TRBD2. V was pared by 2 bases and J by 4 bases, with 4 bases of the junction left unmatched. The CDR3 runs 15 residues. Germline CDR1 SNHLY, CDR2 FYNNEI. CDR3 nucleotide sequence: TGTGCCAGCAGTGAAACTAGCGGAGTTTACAATGAGCAGTTCTTC. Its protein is CASSETSGVYNEQFF. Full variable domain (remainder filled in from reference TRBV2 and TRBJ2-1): EPEVTQTPSHQVTQMGQEVILRCVPISNHLYFYWYRQILGQKVEFLVSFYNNEISEKSEIFDDQFSVERPDGSNFTLKIRSTKLEDSAMYFCASSETSGVYNEQFFGPGTRLTVL.

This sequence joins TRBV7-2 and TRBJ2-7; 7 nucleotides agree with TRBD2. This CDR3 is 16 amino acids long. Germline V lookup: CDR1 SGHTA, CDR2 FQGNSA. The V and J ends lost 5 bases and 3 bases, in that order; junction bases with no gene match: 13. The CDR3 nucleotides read TGTGCCAGCAGCCTAGTCCCGGGGGGTTCCTTCTACGAGCAGTACTTC. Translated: CASSLVPGGSFYEQYF. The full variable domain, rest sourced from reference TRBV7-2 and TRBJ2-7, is GAGVSQSPSNKVTEKGKDVELRCDPISGHTALYWYRQSLGQGLEFLIYFQGNSAPDKSGLPSDRFSAERTGGSVSTLTIQRTQQEDSAVYLCASSLVPGGSFYEQYFGPGTRLTVT.

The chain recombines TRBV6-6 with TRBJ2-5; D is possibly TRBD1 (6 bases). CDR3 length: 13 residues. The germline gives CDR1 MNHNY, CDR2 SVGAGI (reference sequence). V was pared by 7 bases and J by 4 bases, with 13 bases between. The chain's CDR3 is CASNKQGRETQYF. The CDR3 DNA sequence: TGTGCCAGCAATAAACAGGGACGAGAGACCCAGTACTTC.

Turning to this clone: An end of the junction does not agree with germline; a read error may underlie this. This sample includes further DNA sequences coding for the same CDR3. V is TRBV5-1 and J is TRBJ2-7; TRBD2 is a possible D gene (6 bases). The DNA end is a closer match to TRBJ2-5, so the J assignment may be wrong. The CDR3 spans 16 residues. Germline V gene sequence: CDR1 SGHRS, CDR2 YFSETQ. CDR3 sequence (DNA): TGCGCTAGCAGTCCCCGGGGAGTAGCGGAACGGGAGACCCAGTACTTC. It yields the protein CASSPRGVAERETQYF.

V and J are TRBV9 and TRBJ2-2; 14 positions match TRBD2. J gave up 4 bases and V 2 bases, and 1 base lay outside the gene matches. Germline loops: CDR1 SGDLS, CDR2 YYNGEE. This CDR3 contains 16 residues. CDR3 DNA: TGTGCCAGCAGCGTGGGACTAGCGGGGGCCACCGGGGAGCTGTTTTTT. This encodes CASSVGLAGATGELFF.